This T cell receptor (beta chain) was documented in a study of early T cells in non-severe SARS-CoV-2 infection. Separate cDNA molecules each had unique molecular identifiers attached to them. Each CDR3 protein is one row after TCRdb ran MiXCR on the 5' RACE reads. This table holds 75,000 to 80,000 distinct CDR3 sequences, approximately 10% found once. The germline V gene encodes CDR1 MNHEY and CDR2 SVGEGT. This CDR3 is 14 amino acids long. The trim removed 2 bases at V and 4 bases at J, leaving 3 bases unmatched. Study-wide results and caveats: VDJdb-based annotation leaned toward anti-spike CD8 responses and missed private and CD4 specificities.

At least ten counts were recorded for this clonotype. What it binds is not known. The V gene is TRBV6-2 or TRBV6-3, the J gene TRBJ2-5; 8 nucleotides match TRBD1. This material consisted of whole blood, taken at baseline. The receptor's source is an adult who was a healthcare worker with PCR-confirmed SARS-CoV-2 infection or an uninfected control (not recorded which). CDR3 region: CASSYQGARETQYF. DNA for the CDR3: TGTGCCAGCAGTTACCAGGGGGCTCGAGAGACCCAGTACTTC.